This TCR beta chain was captured in a study of shared clonotypes between healthy human individuals. The V and J ends lost 5 bases and 10 bases respectively, with 13 bases between them. Per germline, CDR1 SGHKS and CDR2 YYEKEE (reference sequence). The length of the CDR3 is 11 residues. As originally analysed: ImmunoSEQ only sent back junction sequences with no quality scores, so filtering was done differently. The assay was immunoSEQ multiplex PCR, and TCRdb's table has in-frame clones only and misses some. The DNA was the basis for D and trimming; V, J and clone size are from that table. The sample comprises over a million clones, around 98% of which are singletons, and about 0.45% rests with the top ten.

The source material was naive CD4+ T cells sorted from blood. Subset in this sample: CD45RA+ positively selected. This TCR derives from a man between 25 and 39 years old in good health. This chain uses TRBV5-5 with TRBJ2-7; TRBD1 might be the D (6 bases). The CDR3 is CASSLQGEQYF. CDR3 DNA sequence: TGTGCCAGCAGTTTACAGGGAGAACAGTACTTC. Full variable domain (remainder filled in from reference TRBV5-5 and TRBJ2-7): DAGVTQSPTHLIKTRGQQVTLRCSPISGHKSVSWYQQVLGQGPQFIFQYYEKEERGRGNFPDRFSARQFPNYSSELNVNALLLGDSALYLCASSLQGEQYFGPGTRLTVT.